A single sample gave rise to the 28 T cell receptor beta chains below, sequenced in a study of T cell responses to AZD1222 COVID-19 vaccine. Sequenced by immunoSEQ multiplex PCR; TCRdb stores in-frame clones only, minus some. The data show 75,000 to 95,000 clones, nearly 90% seen once. The sequences come from peripheral blood, collected on day 0 of MenACWY control vaccination. Receptors originate from an adult in good health.

The chain carries TRBV10-3 and TRBJ1-4, with no clear D. Germline CDR1 reads ENHRY; CDR2 reads SYGVKD. Trimming removed 10 bases at V and 5 bases at J, with 20 bases between. The length of the CDR3 is 15 residues. The DNA for the CDR3 is TGTGCCACTGGCCGCAGTTTGCAGACAAATGAAAAACTGTTTTTT. This encodes CATGRSLQTNEKLFF.

This chain uses TRBV27 with TRBJ1-6, with TRBD1 matching 7 bases. The J segment lost 9 bases and the V segment lost 4 bases, leaving 9 bases of the junction unmatched. The CDR3 runs to 15 residues. The V gene's germline CDR1 is MNHEY and CDR2 SMNVEV (reference sequence). CDR3 in DNA: TGTGCCAGCAGTTATGGGTCAGGGGGAGGTTCACCCCTCCACTTT. Translation gives CASSYGSGGGSPLHF.

This clone was detected only a few times. V gene TRBV6-1 combines with J gene TRBJ1-4; perhaps TRBD1 as D (5 bases). The CDR3 sequence is 16 residues long. Trimming cost V 1 base and J 1 base, with 10 bases left between them. The germline V gene has CDR1 MNHNS and CDR2 SASEGT. CDR3 DNA: TGTGCCAGCAGTGAAGGATTGGGGGGAACTAATGAAAAACTGTTTTTT. It is translated as CASSEGLGGTNEKLFF.

The sample holds one count of this clone. V is TRBV27 and J is TRBJ1-2; D call uncertain. Germline CDR1 reads MNHEY; CDR2 reads SMNVEV (reference sequence). V shed 0 bases and J shed 2 bases, with 4 bases lying between them. This CDR3 spans 13 amino acids. The DNA for the CDR3 is TGTGCCAGCAGTTTATCCGGGAACTATGGCTACACCTTC. Translated, it gives CASSLSGNYGYTF.

The CDR3 sequence is CASSSGFRDTQYF. For the CDR3, the DNA is TGTGCCAGCAGTTCAGGGTTTAGGGATACGCAGTATTTT. The rearrangement uses TRBV27 and TRBJ2-3; tentative D call: TRBD1 (5 bases). Germline-derived CDR1 and CDR2 are MNHEY and SMNVEV (reference sequence). This CDR3 spans 13 amino acids. The V end was cut by 4 bases, the J end by 6 bases, with 11 bases between.

The CDR3, as DNA: TGTGCCAGCAGCTCCGGGACAGCTATCTACAATGAGCAGTTCTTC. Its translation is CASSSGTAIYNEQFF. This chain joins TRBV7-9 and TRBJ2-1; 7 bases map to TRBD1. Looked up from germline, CDR1 is SEHNR and CDR2 is FQNEAQ (reference sequence). The CDR3 loop spans 15 amino acids. Trimming removed 4 bases from V and 3 bases from J; junction bases left unmatched: 6.

The chain has TRBV4-2 and TRBJ1-4, with 7 bases that match TRBD1. The germline V gene has CDR1 LGHNA and CDR2 YNFKEQ. J was trimmed by 5 bases and V by 3 bases; bases with no gene match: 3. The CDR3 runs 14 residues. CDR3 amino acids: CASSQGQSNEKLFF. CDR3 nucleotide sequence: TGTGCCAGCAGCCAGGGACAGTCGAATGAAAAACTGTTTTTT.

V is TRBV10-3 and J is TRBJ2-1; TRBD2 aligns across 8 bases. The germline V gene has CDR1 ENHRY and CDR2 SYGVKD. V lost 2 bases and J lost 7; bases outside the gene matches: 7. The CDR3 loop spans 15 amino acids. The CDR3 sequence is CAISESGLAVNEQFF. The CDR3 coding sequence is TGTGCCATCAGTGAGAGTGGACTAGCTGTAAATGAGCAGTTCTTC.

The genes are TRBV7-9 and TRBJ2-4, with TRBD2 as a possible D gene (6 bases). Trimming removed 1 base from V and 6 bases from J, with 7 bases in between. Germline loops: CDR1 SEHNR, CDR2 FQNEAQ (reference sequence). CDR3 length: 13 amino acids. CDR3 residues: CASSLGAGNIQYF. The CDR3 DNA reads TGTGCCAGCAGCTTAGGAGCGGGAAACATTCAGTACTTC. Together with reference TRBV7-9 and TRBJ2-4, the CDR3 gives the full variable domain: DTGVSQNPRHKITKRGQNVTFRCDPISEHNRLYWYRQTLGQGPEFLTYFQNEAQLEKSRLLSDRFSAERPKGSFSTLEIQRTEQGDSAMYLCASSLGAGNIQYFGAGTRLSVL.

V gene TRBV28 combines with J gene TRBJ2-7; 8 nucleotides match TRBD1. V lost 6 bases to trimming and J lost 3 bases; unmatched junction nucleotides: 10. Germline-derived CDR1 and CDR2 are MDHEN and SYDVKM. The CDR3 covers 15 residues. The CDR3 loop reads CASSPTPGTGYEQYF. In DNA, the CDR3 is TGTGCCAGCAGCCCCACCCCCGGGACAGGCTACGAGCAGTACTTC.

The chain carries TRBV7-9 and TRBJ1-4; D unresolved. Per the germline V gene, CDR1 is SEHNR and CDR2 is FQNEAQ (reference sequence). The CDR3 has 15 residues. The V end lost 5 bases, the J end lost 8 bases, and 18 bases lay between the germline ends. Written as DNA, the CDR3 is TGTGCCAGCAGCCAATCCGGGCCGCGGGAAGAAAAACTGTTTTTT. Its translation: CASSQSGPREEKLFF.

The gene calls are TRBV5-1 and TRBJ2-5; D might be TRBD2 (6 bases). V was cut by 0 bases and J by 3 bases, with 9 bases left in between. CDR1 and CDR2 (germline): SGHRS, YFSETQ. The CDR3 spans 14 residues. The CDR3 loop reads CASSLGGVEETQYF. The CDR3, as DNA: TGCGCCAGCAGCTTGGGGGGGGTCGAAGAGACCCAGTACTTC.

This clone has just one count. This rearrangement joins TRBV19 to TRBJ2-7; D ambiguous. Trimming removed 1 base from V and 0 bases from J, with 13 bases in between. The CDR3 runs 16 residues. Germline CDR1 LNHDA, CDR2 SQIVND (reference sequence). The DNA of the CDR3 is TGTGCCAGTAGTATAGGGCCCCGGCCAAGCTCCTACGAGCAGTACTTC. Its protein is CASSIGPRPSSYEQYF.

V and J are TRBV27 and TRBJ1-2; perhaps TRBD1 as D (6 bases). Per the germline V gene, CDR1 is MNHEY and CDR2 is SMNVEV (reference sequence). V lost 6 bases, J lost 7 bases, and 18 bases lay in between. The CDR3 length is 14 residues. The CDR3 spells CASSQTGVIGGYTF. The CDR3 nucleotides read TGTGCCAGCAGCCAGACAGGAGTCATAGGTGGCTACACCTTC.

V gene TRBV7-9 combines with J gene TRBJ2-7, with D unclear. Germline V lookup: CDR1 SEHNR, CDR2 FQNEAQ (reference sequence). V lost 5 bases and J 2 bases, leaving 13 bases between the germline ends. The CDR3 has 14 amino acids. CDR3 coding DNA: TGTGCCAGCAGCCGCCTGGCAGATGCCTACGAGCAGTACTTC. This translates into CASSRLADAYEQYF.

This clone was counted a few times. The rearrangement joins TRBV5-1 to TRBJ1-1; TRBD1 matches 9 bases. The CDR3 contains 15 residues. Per the germline V gene, CDR1 is SGHRS and CDR2 is YFSETQ. V lost 4 bases to trimming and J lost 5 bases; unmatched junction nucleotides: 9. The CDR3 DNA reads as TGCGCCAGCAGCATAACCGGGACAGGGAATACTGAAGCTTTCTTT. Its protein is CASSITGTGNTEAFF.

J is TRBJ1-1 and V is TRBV9; D gene ambiguous. The germline CDR1 and CDR2 sequences are SGDLS and YYNGEE. There are 15 residues in the CDR3. Trimming pared 0 bases from V and 5 bases from J, leaving 14 bases between. CDR3 residues: CASSVGGGMWTEAFF. For the CDR3, the DNA is TGTGCCAGCAGCGTAGGTGGCGGGATGTGGACTGAAGCTTTCTTT.

The DNA for the CDR3 is TGTGCCAGCAGTGAGGTACAGGGAGATACGCAGTATTTT. Protein product: CASSEVQGDTQYF. This rearrangement joins TRBV2 to TRBJ2-3, with D perhaps matching TRBD1 (6 bases). The V end lost 3 bases, the J end lost 5 bases, and 9 bases lay between the germline ends. CDR1 SNHLY and CDR2 FYNNEI come from the germline V gene. This CDR3 spans 13 amino acids. Complete variable domain (other parts from reference TRBV2 and TRBJ2-3): EPEVTQTPSHQVTQMGQEVILRCVPISNHLYFYWYRQILGQKVEFLVSFYNNEISEKSEIFDDQFSVERPDGSNFTLKIRSTKLEDSAMYFCASSEVQGDTQYFGPGTRLTVL.

Remarks on this clone: The junction departs from germline at one end; a sequencing error may be responsible. V and J are TRBV19 and TRBJ2-1; 7 bases match TRBD2. The CDR3 runs 13 residues. CDR1 and CDR2 from the germline V gene are LNHDA and SQIVND (reference sequence). The CDR3 coding sequence is TGTGCCAGTAGTATTAGGGAAGCGGGCCGGGGGGTCTTC. It is translated as CASSIREAGRGVF.

The V and J genes are TRBV27 and TRBJ2-6; D might be TRBD2 (6 bases). This CDR3 spans 17 amino acids. Germline loops: CDR1 MNHEY, CDR2 SMNVEV (reference sequence). V shed 6 bases and J shed 1 base, with 16 bases lying between them. The CDR3 spells CASRQSGSLSGANVLTF. CDR3 sequence (DNA): TGTGCCAGCAGACAAAGCGGGTCCTTGTCTGGGGCCAACGTCCTGACTTTC.

The chain carries TRBV7-9 and TRBJ1-1, with D unclear. The CDR3 is 14 amino acids. In germline, CDR1 is SEHNR, CDR2 FQNEAQ (reference sequence). The V gene lost 5 bases and the J gene lost 10 bases, with 20 bases spanning the gap. CDR3 coding DNA: TGTGCCAGCAGCCCCGACCCTTGGAGCAATCGAGCTTTCTTT. This encodes CASSPDPWSNRAFF.

There are a few counts of this clone. The gene calls are TRBV5-1 and TRBJ1-5, with TRBD1 matching 7 bases. The length of the CDR3 is 15 residues. V was pared by 4 bases and J by 7 bases, with 11 bases of the junction left unmatched. CDR1 SGHRS and CDR2 YFSETQ come from the germline V gene. CDR3 residues: CASSAQPGQRQPQHF. CDR3 coding DNA: TGCGCCAGCAGCGCACAACCGGGACAGCGGCAGCCCCAGCATTTT. The whole variable domain, filled in from reference TRBV5-1 and TRBJ1-5, reads KAGVTQTPRYLIKTRGQQVTLSCSPISGHRSVSWYQQTPGQGLQFLFEYFSETQRNKGNFPGRFSGRQFSNSRSEMNVSTLELGDSALYLCASSAQPGQRQPQHFGDGTRLSIL.

The chain employs TRBV11-1 and TRBJ2-7; possible D gene TRBD2, 5 bases. V lost 5 bases, J lost 0 bases, and 14 bases lay in between. This CDR3 contains 15 residues. Germline-derived CDR1 and CDR2 are SGHAT and FQDESV (reference sequence). The CDR3 bases are TGTGCCAGCAGCGCGGACTTGTTAGGCTCCTACGAGCAGTACTTC. It yields the protein CASSADLLGSYEQYF.

The rearrangement uses TRBV18 and TRBJ1-1, with 8 bases that match TRBD1. Germline CDR1 reads KGHSH; CDR2 reads LQKENI. Trimming cost V 3 bases and J 4 bases; bases outside gene matches: 10. This CDR3 has 16 amino acids. CDR3 nucleotide sequence: TGTGCCAGCTCACCGAATCGACAGGGGTCCTCCACTGAAGCTTTCTTT. This encodes CASSPNRQGSSTEAFF.

This chain links TRBV7-5 with TRBJ1-4; the table calls TRBD1, which could not be checked here. TRBV7-5 corresponds to a pseudogene. The CDR3 spans 15 residues. The CDR3 region has the DNA TGTGCCAGAAGCGCCCCGGGACAGGGGAATGAAAAACTGTTTTTT. This encodes CARSAPGQGNEKLFF.

The J gene is TRBJ2-3, the V gene TRBV11-2; a possible D gene is TRBD2 (5 bases). CDR3 length equals 13 residues. CDR1 is SGHAT, CDR2 FQNNGV, per germline. V was shortened by 6 bases and J by 5 bases, with 12 bases between the two germline ends. CDR3 residues: CASRRTGRDTQYF. Here the CDR3 DNA reads TGTGCCAGCAGGCGAACGGGAAGAGATACGCAGTATTTT. The complete variable domain, with remaining parts taken from reference TRBV11-2 and TRBJ2-3, reads EAGVAQSPRYKIIEKRQSVAFWCNPISGHATLYWYQQILGQGPKLLIQFQNNGVVDDSQLPKDRFSAERLKGVDSTLKIQPAKLEDSAVYLCASRRTGRDTQYFGPGTRLTVL.

The V gene is TRBV5-4, the J gene TRBJ2-2, with D tentatively TRBD1 or TRBD2 (6 bases each). V gave up 2 bases and J gave up 4 bases, with 12 bases separating them. CDR1 is SGHNT, CDR2 YYREEE, per germline (reference sequence). CDR3 length: 15 residues. As DNA, the CDR3 is TGTGCCAGCAGCTTCGTCAAGGGGGGCACCGGGGAGCTGTTTTTT. It yields the protein CASSFVKGGTGELFF.

This clone has a single count. The chain couples TRBV13 to TRBJ1-1; no reliable D call. The CDR3 contains 14 residues. V was shortened by 1 base and J by 0 bases, with 6 bases between the two germline ends. The germline V gene has CDR1 PRHDT and CDR2 FYEKMQ (reference sequence). The CDR3 coding sequence is TGTGCCAGCAGCTTAGTGGGAATGAACACTGAAGCTTTCTTT. Its protein product is CASSLVGMNTEAFF.